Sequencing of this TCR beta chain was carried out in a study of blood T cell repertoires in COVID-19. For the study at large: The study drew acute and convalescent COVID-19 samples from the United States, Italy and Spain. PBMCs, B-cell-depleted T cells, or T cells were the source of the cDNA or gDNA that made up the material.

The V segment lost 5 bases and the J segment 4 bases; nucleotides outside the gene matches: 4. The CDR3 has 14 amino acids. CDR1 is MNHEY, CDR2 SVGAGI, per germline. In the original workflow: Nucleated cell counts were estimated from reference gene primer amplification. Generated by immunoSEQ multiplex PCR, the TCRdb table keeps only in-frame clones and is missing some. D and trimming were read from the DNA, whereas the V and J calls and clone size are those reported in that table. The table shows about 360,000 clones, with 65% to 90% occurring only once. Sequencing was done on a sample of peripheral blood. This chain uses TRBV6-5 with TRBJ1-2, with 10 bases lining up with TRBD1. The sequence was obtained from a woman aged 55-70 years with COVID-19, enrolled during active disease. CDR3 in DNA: TGTGCCAGCAGTAGGACAGGGGGACTCTATGGCTACACCTTC. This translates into CASSRTGGLYGYTF.